A single sample is the source of the 16 T cell receptor beta chains below, sequenced in a study of blood T cell repertoires in COVID-19. Libraries were prepared by immunoSEQ multiplex PCR; TCRdb keeps only in-frame clonotypes and omits some of them. The sample lists more than 95,000 clones; 75% to 90% were seen once. Sequencing was performed on peripheral blood. The origin of the receptors is a human donor in a cohort sampled during active or convalescent COVID-19.

The V call is TRBV5-1, the J call TRBJ1-1, with a tentative D call TRBD1 (6 bases). The CDR3 has 17 amino acids. Germline values: CDR1 SGHRS, CDR2 YFSETQ. V lost 0 bases to trimming and J lost 3 bases, with 18 bases between them. CDR3 in DNA: TGCGCCAGCAGCTTGGGGGACAAGACGCCGGAGTACACTGAAGCTTTCTTT. Amino acid sequence: CASSLGDKTPEYTEAFF.

This chain uses TRBV5-6 with TRBJ2-7, with 10 bases aligning to TRBD2. V lost 3 bases and J lost 3; bases outside the gene matches: 6. This CDR3 spans 15 amino acids. CDR1 and CDR2 (germline): SGHDT, YYEEEE. Here the CDR3 DNA reads TGTGCCAGCAGCTCGCCGGGACTAGCGAACTACGAGCAGTACTTC. Translated, it gives CASSSPGLANYEQYF.

This rearrangement joins TRBV11-2 to TRBJ1-6; perhaps TRBD1 as D (6 bases). From germline, CDR1 is SGHAT and CDR2 FQNNGV. Trimming cost V 5 bases and J 9 bases, with 17 bases left between them. The length of the CDR3 is 15 residues. The CDR3 DNA reads TGTGCCAGCAGCCCTCAAACAGGGATCAGTTCACCCCTCCACTTT. Translating gives CASSPQTGISSPLHF.

In nucleotides, the CDR3 is TGTGCCAGCAGCCAAGCACAGGGGGCGGATAATGGCTACACCTTC. Translation gives CASSQAQGADNGYTF. V and J are TRBV4-2 and TRBJ1-2, with TRBD1 identical over 9 bases. Germline V gene lookup returns CDR1 LGHNA and CDR2 YNFKEQ. J was trimmed by 6 bases and V by 1 base; bases with no gene match: 6. This CDR3 is 15 amino acids long.

This chain links TRBV6-5 with TRBJ1-5; D unclear. The length of the CDR3 is 14 residues. V was shortened by 7 bases and J by 5 bases, with 15 bases between the two germline ends. CDR1 and CDR2 (germline): MNHEY, SVGAGI. CDR3 in amino acids: CASIEGSLDQPQHF. The CDR3 nucleotides read TGTGCCAGCATAGAAGGAAGCCTAGATCAGCCCCAGCATTTT.

The rearrangement joins TRBV5-1 to TRBJ2-3; 8 bases are a match to TRBD1. V dropped 1 base and J dropped 4; count of bases not matched to a gene: 5. The CDR3 has 15 amino acids. Germline V lookup: CDR1 SGHRS, CDR2 YFSETQ. The CDR3 sequence is CASSLKTGGSDTQYF. In DNA, the CDR3 is TGCGCCAGCAGCTTGAAAACAGGGGGTTCAGATACGCAGTATTTT.

The rearrangement links TRBV6-1 to TRBJ1-6; D uncertain. The CDR3 has 13 residues. Looked up from germline, CDR1 is MNHNS and CDR2 is SASEGT. The V gene lost 3 bases and the J gene lost 6 bases, with 6 bases spanning the gap. This CDR3 reads CASSDNLNSPLHF. The CDR3 nucleotides read TGTGCCAGCAGTGATAATCTTAATTCACCCCTCCACTTT.

The chain couples TRBV19 to TRBJ2-6, with D unclear. Germline V gene sequence: CDR1 LNHDA, CDR2 SQIVND (reference sequence). The CDR3 spans 16 residues. V dropped 0 bases and J dropped 2 bases, with 8 bases sitting between them. The CDR3 loop is CASSIDGGAGANVLTF. CDR3 sequence (DNA): TGTGCCAGTAGTATAGACGGTGGAGCTGGGGCCAACGTCCTGACTTTC.

The chain carries TRBV5-4 and TRBJ2-5; D is perhaps TRBD1 (6 bases). The V end lost 4 bases, the J end lost 7 bases, and 20 bases lay between the germline ends. CDR3 size: 15 residues. In germline, CDR1 is SGHNT, CDR2 YYREEE (reference sequence). CDR3 amino acids: CASSPTTGTPGTQYF. The DNA for the CDR3 is TGTGCCAGCAGCCCAACAACAGGGACCCCCGGGACCCAGTACTTC.

J is TRBJ1-5 and V is TRBV9, with unresolved D. The V gene lost 0 bases and the J gene lost 3 bases, with 10 bases spanning the gap. This CDR3 spans 15 amino acids. Germline-derived CDR1 and CDR2 are SGDLS and YYNGEE. DNA for the CDR3: TGTGCCAGCAGCGTAGAGGCAGGTCACAATCAGCCCCAGCATTTT. This encodes CASSVEAGHNQPQHF.

This clone was counted between two and nine times. The V gene is TRBV7-9, the J gene TRBJ2-3; perhaps TRBD1 as D (6 bases). V lost 5 bases and J lost 1, with 13 bases in between. The CDR3 length is 15 residues. Germline assignment: CDR1 SEHNR and CDR2 FQNEAQ (reference sequence). The CDR3 sequence is CASSLSGVGTDTQYF. The DNA of the CDR3 is TGTGCCAGCAGCCTTTCAGGGGTAGGCACAGATACGCAGTATTTT.

This clone was seen only once. The V and J genes are TRBV6-4 and TRBJ2-2; 7 bases agree with TRBD1. With V trimmed by 6 bases and J by 1 base, 2 bases remained unmatched. Per germline, CDR1 MRHNA and CDR2 SNTAGT. This CDR3 is 14 amino acids long. The CDR3 DNA follows: TGTGCCAGCAGGCGACAGGGGAACACCGGGGAGCTGTTTTTT. This encodes CASRRQGNTGELFF.

The chain recombines TRBV7-8 with TRBJ1-4; D gene unclear. CDR1 and CDR2 from the germline V gene are SGHVS and FQNEAQ. CDR3 length: 13 amino acids. The germline V and J ends were trimmed by 7 bases and 4 bases, with 10 bases remaining between them. The CDR3 bases are TGTGCCAGCATGCGGCAGATTAATGAAAAACTGTTTTTT. It yields the protein CASMRQINEKLFF.

This chain uses TRBV7-9 with TRBJ2-2; D possibly corresponds to TRBD1 (8 bases). Trimming cost V 11 bases and J 1 base, with 17 bases left between them. Per germline, CDR1 SEHNR and CDR2 FQNEAQ (reference sequence). The CDR3 has 15 residues. The CDR3 region is CAPFTGGVNTGELFF. As DNA, the CDR3 is TGTGCCCCCTTCACAGGGGGGGTGAACACCGGGGAGCTGTTTTTT. Full variable domain (missing parts from reference TRBV7-9 and TRBJ2-2): DTGVSQNPRHKITKRGQNVTFRCDPISEHNRLYWYRQTLGQGPEFLTYFQNEAQLEKSRLLSDRFSAERPKGSFSTLEIQRTEQGDSAMYLCAPFTGGVNTGELFFGEGSRLTVL.

The chain links TRBV6-5 to TRBJ2-2, with D perhaps matching TRBD1 (6 bases). Germline V lookup: CDR1 MNHEY, CDR2 SVGAGI. Trimming took 5 bases from V and 5 from J, leaving 15 bases between them. This CDR3 is built from 15 residues. The chain's CDR3 is CASSKQGRVTGELFF. The CDR3 nucleotides are TGTGCCAGCAGTAAACAGGGACGGGTAACCGGGGAGCTGTTTTTT.

This chain joins TRBV7-2 and TRBJ1-1, with unresolved D. Germline V gene sequence: CDR1 SGHTA, CDR2 FQGNSA. The CDR3 spans 13 residues. V was shortened by 2 bases and J by 3 bases, with 7 bases between the two germline ends. The chain's CDR3 is CASSLHRDTEAFF. CDR3 coding DNA: TGTGCCAGCAGCTTACACCGAGACACTGAAGCTTTCTTT.